This T cell receptor beta chain was documented in a study of response to subunit inactivated influenza vaccine. Overall study findings and caveats: The study's authors posited that every seasonal influenza vaccination enlists few new T cells.

Worth noting for this clonotype: Its matching antigen is unknown.

TCRdb called the RT-PCR reads again in MiXCR, with one record for every CDR3 protein. There are roughly 790,000 distinct CDR3 sequences in the sample; 21% occur only once, and roughly 10% lies in the top ten. CDR1 and CDR2 from the germline V gene are MDHEN and SYDVKM. After removal of 3 bases from V and 6 bases from J, the junction contained 3 bases not matched to a gene. The CDR3 is made up of 14 amino acids. The TCR was taken from a man aged 50 to 60 who received an inactivated influenza vaccine. The input for sequencing was PBMCs from blood, taken about 5 days after vaccination. This chain connects TRBV28 to TRBJ1-4; the match to TRBD1 covers 8 bases. The CDR3 protein is CASSFLDRDEKLFF. The CDR3 nucleotides read TGTGCCAGCAGTTTTTTGGACAGGGATGAAAAACTGTTTTTT.